Below are 23 T cell receptor beta chains sequenced from a single sample in a study of vaccination and CD4 T cells after COVID-19. Each CDR3 protein is one row after TCRdb ran MiXCR on the PCR reads. Of about 31,000 distinct CDR3 sequences listed, around 49% are singletons. Time point described: late sampling 161 to 241 days after vaccination in a few convalescent patients. The sequencing here drew on CD4+ T cells from blood, taken about 7 months after SARS-CoV-2 vaccination. These receptors were taken from a human donor who had recovered from COVID-19.

The chain joins TRBV19 to TRBJ2-1, with TRBD1 identical over 10 bases. The CDR3 runs to 13 residues. With 6 bases clipped from V and 8 bases from J, the junction kept 4 bases outside the gene matches. Germline lookup yields CDR1 LNHDA and CDR2 SQIVND (reference sequence). The DNA of the CDR3 is TGTGCCAGTAGGGACAGGGGGAAGGATGAGCAGTTCTTC. Translated: CASRDRGKDEQFF.

The chain is built from TRBV7-8 and TRBJ2-1, with 8 bases that match TRBD2. The CDR3 contains 14 residues. In germline, CDR1 is SGHVS, CDR2 FQNEAQ. Trimming removed 5 bases from V and 9 bases from J; junction bases left unmatched: 9. CDR3 DNA sequence: TGTGCCAGCAGCGAGACTAGCGCCCTGGGTGAGCAGTTCTTC. Translating gives CASSETSALGEQFF.

In its sample, this clonotype was seen a few times. V usage is TRBV6-4 and J usage is TRBJ2-2, with D perhaps TRBD1 or TRBD2 (6 bases each). The length of the CDR3 is 15 residues. Trimming removed 3 bases at V and 0 bases at J, with 8 bases between. The V gene's germline CDR1 is MRHNA and CDR2 SNTAGT. The CDR3 DNA sequence: TGTGCCAGCAGTGAGGAGGGGGCGAACACCGGGGAGCTGTTTTTT. Protein: CASSEEGANTGELFF.

CDR3 region: CATSDRSGRALNEQFF. DNA for the CDR3: TGTGCCACCAGTGACCGCAGCGGGAGGGCCCTTAATGAGCAGTTCTTC. The chain has TRBV24-1 and TRBJ2-1, with 10 bases matching TRBD2. Germline assignment: CDR1 KGHDR and CDR2 SFDVKD. This CDR3 comprises 16 residues. J was trimmed by 7 bases and V by 4 bases; bases with no gene match: 9.

This clonotype appeared a few times. The genes are TRBV6-1 and TRBJ1-5; D call uncertain. In germline, CDR1 is MNHNS, CDR2 SASEGT. The germline V and J ends were trimmed by 6 bases and 1 base, with 1 base remaining between them. There are 11 residues in the CDR3. The CDR3 DNA is TGTGCCAGCAGCAGCAATCAGCCCCAGCATTTT. Encoded protein: CASSSNQPQHF.

The gene calls are TRBV7-9 and TRBJ2-7; 7 bases are a match to TRBD1. V lost 5 bases, J lost 4 bases, and 5 bases stayed unmatched. Germline CDR1 is SEHNR and CDR2 is FQNEAQ (reference sequence). This CDR3 spans 13 amino acids. As DNA, the CDR3 is TGTGCCAGCAGCCATAACAGGGGATACGAGCAGTACTTC. Amino acid sequence: CASSHNRGYEQYF.

The chain recombines TRBV19 with TRBJ2-2; 8 bases match TRBD2. The germline V gene encodes CDR1 LNHDA and CDR2 SQIVND (reference sequence). The CDR3 runs 15 residues. Trimming at V came to 5 bases and at J to 2 bases, leaving 4 bases not matched to a gene. The CDR3 region has the DNA TGTGCCAGTAGTTTAGCGGGAACTAACACCGGGGAGCTGTTTTTT. Translating it yields CASSLAGTNTGELFF.

The chain combines TRBV20-1 with TRBJ2-7; D is perhaps TRBD1 (5 bases). This CDR3 region has 12 residues. V was cut by 5 bases and J by 5 bases, with 13 bases left in between. In germline, CDR1 is DFQATT, CDR2 SNEGSKA (reference sequence). The CDR3 coding sequence is TGCAGTGCTCTTAAGACAGTCAACGAGCAGTACTTC. The encoded protein is CSALKTVNEQYF.

The genes are TRBV7-6 and TRBJ2-2; TRBD1 agrees at 7 bases. Germline-derived CDR1 and CDR2 are SGHVS and FNYEAQ. The CDR3 has 18 residues. J gave up 1 base and V 2 bases, and 10 bases lay outside the gene matches. The CDR3 reads CASSLRGRHRGNTGELFF. CDR3 in DNA: TGTGCCAGCAGCTTAAGGGGACGCCACAGGGGGAACACCGGGGAGCTGTTTTTT.

In nucleotides, the CDR3 is TGTGCCAGCAGCTTAGTCAGACAGATAAGCACAGATACGCAGTATTTT. This codes for CASSLVRQISTDTQYF. The gene calls are TRBV5-4 and TRBJ2-3; perhaps TRBD1 as D (5 bases). Trimming left V 2 bases short and J 0 bases short, with 13 bases between. Germline assignment: CDR1 SGHNT and CDR2 YYREEE (reference sequence). The length of the CDR3 is 16 residues.

The chain couples TRBV5-1 to TRBJ2-7, with D unresolved. This CDR3 is 13 amino acids long. From germline, CDR1 is SGHRS and CDR2 YFSETQ. Trimming cost V 0 bases and J 3 bases, with 7 bases left between them. CDR3 in amino acids: CASSLGDLYEQYF. CDR3 nucleotides: TGCGCCAGCAGCTTGGGCGATCTCTACGAGCAGTACTTC.

The chain employs TRBV7-9 and TRBJ2-2; D may be TRBD2 (5 bases). V was trimmed by 2 bases and J by 4 bases, leaving 20 bases between them. The germline V gene has CDR1 SEHNR and CDR2 FQNEAQ (reference sequence). The CDR3 sequence is 18 residues long. The CDR3 spells CASSLPLGASPLTGELFF. CDR3 DNA: TGTGCCAGCAGCTTACCTCTGGGAGCCTCCCCCCTCACCGGGGAGCTGTTTTTT.

J is TRBJ2-2 and V is TRBV5-4; 9 bases fit TRBD2. The CDR3 loop spans 14 amino acids. The germline CDR1 and CDR2 sequences are SGHNT and YYREEE (reference sequence). Trimming removed 5 bases from V and 6 bases from J; junction bases left unmatched: 5. The CDR3 nucleotides read TGTGCCAGCAGGTCCCAGCGGGAGGCCGGGGAGCTGTTTTTT. Amino acids: CASRSQREAGELFF. The full variable domain, its missing parts supplied by reference TRBV5-4 and TRBJ2-2, is ETGVTQSPTHLIKTRGQQVTLRCSSQSGHNTVSWYQQALGQGPQFIFQYYREEENGRGNFPPRFSGLQFPNYSSELNVNALELDDSALYLCASRSQREAGELFFGEGSRLTVL.

This chain connects TRBV7-8 to TRBJ2-1, with 11 bases lining up with TRBD2. Per the germline V gene, CDR1 is SGHVS and CDR2 is FQNEAQ. The ends lost 7 bases at V and 7 bases at J; junction bases unmatched: 6. CDR3 length equals 14 residues. The CDR3, as DNA: TGTGCCAGCAACCCACTAGCGGGAGAGAATGAGCAGTTCTTC. Translated, it gives CASNPLAGENEQFF.

The CDR3 DNA is TGTGCCAGCAGCCCAGGAAATTGGGGCTACACCTTC. It yields the protein CASSPGNWGYTF. The rearrangement uses TRBV27 and TRBJ1-2; no firm D call. The V end lost 6 bases, the J end lost 8 bases, and 13 bases lay between the germline ends. The germline V gene encodes CDR1 MNHEY and CDR2 SMNVEV (reference sequence). The CDR3 has 12 residues.

The rearrangement uses TRBV27 and TRBJ2-1, with 7 bases identical to TRBD1. With 5 bases clipped from V and 3 bases from J, the junction kept 7 bases outside the gene matches. The CDR3 spans 15 residues. Germline assignment: CDR1 MNHEY and CDR2 SMNVEV (reference sequence). CDR3 DNA sequence: TGTGCCAGCAGTAATCGGGACAGCAACTACAATGAGCAGTTCTTC. It encodes CASSNRDSNYNEQFF.

J is TRBJ2-1 and V is TRBV20-1; possibly TRBD2 for D (6 bases). The V and J ends lost 5 bases and 7 bases respectively, with 15 bases between them. CDR1 is DFQATT, CDR2 SNEGSKA, per germline (reference sequence). The CDR3 sequence is 13 residues long. CDR3 bases: TGCAGTGCTCTGGAGGGCCTGGGGAATGAGCAGTTCTTC. Residues: CSALEGLGNEQFF.

The V and J genes are TRBV7-2 and TRBJ1-2; D unclear. The V end lost 5 bases, the J end lost 5 bases, and 15 bases lay between the germline ends. The CDR3 extends over 14 amino acids. Germline loops: CDR1 SGHTA, CDR2 FQGNSA. The CDR3 loop is CASSPGPAEYGYTF. The CDR3 DNA reads TGTGCCAGCAGCCCGGGCCCCGCCGAATATGGCTACACCTTC.

This rearrangement joins TRBV20-1 to TRBJ1-5; the match to TRBD1 covers 8 bases. Germline loops: CDR1 DFQATT, CDR2 SNEGSKA (reference sequence). The V gene end was trimmed by 5 bases and the J gene end by 7 bases; junction bases not matched to a gene: 7. This CDR3 is built from 13 residues. The CDR3 nucleotides are TGCAGTGCTTGGACAGGGTCAGACCAGCCCCAGCATTTT. As protein: CSAWTGSDQPQHF.

V gene TRBV20-1 combines with J gene TRBJ2-4, with 7 bases lining up with TRBD2. The CDR3 is 13 residues long. Germline V lookup: CDR1 DFQATT, CDR2 SNEGSKA (reference sequence). After removal of 7 bases from V and 1 base from J, the junction contained 4 bases not matched to a gene. The CDR3 bases are TGCAGTGTGAGGCGGGGGGCCAAAAACATTCAGTACTTC. Translated, it gives CSVRRGAKNIQYF.

This clonotype turned up a few times. The chain is built from TRBV6-5 and TRBJ1-5; D remains ambiguous. V was cut by 2 bases and J by 0 bases, with 8 bases left in between. The V gene's germline CDR1 is MNHEY and CDR2 SVGAGI. This CDR3 is 15 amino acids long. The chain's CDR3 is CASSYGASSNQPQHF. The CDR3 region has the DNA TGTGCCAGCAGTTACGGAGCCTCTAGCAATCAGCCCCAGCATTTT.

J is TRBJ2-7 and V is TRBV28, with TRBD1 matching over 10 bases. The ends lost 6 bases at V and 5 bases at J; junction bases unmatched: 10. Germline CDR1 reads MDHEN; CDR2 reads SYDVKM. This CDR3 is built from 15 residues. The CDR3 loop reads CASSISTGGWNEQYF. In DNA, the CDR3 is TGTGCCAGCAGCATCTCGACAGGGGGCTGGAACGAGCAGTACTTC.

CDR3 sequence: CASSLVYGQAHPQAFF. The CDR3 nucleotides are TGTGCCAGCAGCTTAGTCTACGGACAGGCTCATCCTCAGGCTTTCTTT. The V gene is TRBV7-9, the J gene TRBJ1-1, with 7 nucleotides matching TRBD1. The CDR3 is made up of 16 amino acids. Trimming at V came to 1 base and at J to 11 bases, leaving 16 bases not matched to a gene. Looked up from germline, CDR1 is SEHNR and CDR2 is FQNEAQ (reference sequence). Based on the CDR3 plus reference TRBV7-9 and TRBJ1-1, the full variable domain is DTGVSQNPRHKITKRGQNVTFRCDPISEHNRLYWYRQTLGQGPEFLTYFQNEAQLEKSRLLSDRFSAERPKGSFSTLEIQRTEQGDSAMYLCASSLVYGQAHPQAFFGQGTRLTVV.